This T cell receptor (beta chain) is from a study of shared T cell receptors in the human thymus. CDR1 is MNHEY and CDR2 is SVGAGI in the germline V gene. The CDR3 is made up of 14 amino acids. Trimming removed 0 bases from V and 3 bases from J, with 9 bases in between. Only in-frame clones appear in the TCRdb table, and some are missing; sequencing was by immunoSEQ multiplex PCR. The data contain hundreds of thousands of clones, about 87% of them singletons. The sample also formed part of further work on human thymus T cells.

The chain carries TRBV6-5 and TRBJ2-7; the D gene is possibly TRBD1 (6 bases). The source material was thymocytes. This TCR came from a boy in the first two years of life with a congenital heart defect. The CDR3 region is CASSYSSRGYEQYF. The CDR3 nucleotides read TGTGCCAGCAGTTACTCTTCCAGGGGCTACGAGCAGTACTTC.